This T cell receptor (beta chain) was retrieved from a study of read filtering for tumor transcriptome and immune sequencing. Findings of the study overall: Roughly 80% of IR-seq clonotypes had a single read, yet these held about 3.6% of reads.

Notes on this clonotype: Antigen specificity is unknown. A much larger clonotype is one base distant, so this may be a read error.

From germline, CDR1 is SGHRS and CDR2 YFSETQ. CDR3 length equals 14 residues. This library used roughly 370 ng RNA and molecular barcoded adaptors spanning alpha/delta and beta/gamma chains. TCRdb processed the reads anew with MiXCR; each CDR3 protein has one entry. The sample yields roughly 61,000 distinct CDR3 sequences, about 12% seen once. This clonotype was sampled from a donor aged 40 or older with multiple myeloma. The sequencing sample was made of a population of CD138-negative cells sorted from bone marrow. V is TRBV5-1 and J is TRBJ2-5; D perhaps matches TRBD2 (6 bases). The CDR3 DNA sequence: TGCGCCAGCAGCCGCTGGACGGGCGGGGAGACCCGGTACTTC. Amino acid sequence: CASSRWTGGETRYF.